These 20 T cell receptor beta chains came from one sample sequenced in a study of T cells in women clearing cervical HPV infection. The assay was immunoSEQ multiplex PCR, and TCRdb's table has in-frame clones only and misses some. This repertoire includes tens of thousands of clones. The sequenced sample was blood buffy coat. The receptor source for this set is a woman between 18 and 75 years old with a cervical HPV16 infection that either progressed to CIN3+ or cleared (not recorded which).

A word on this clone: The read falls 3 residues short of the CDR3 end, and the missing part is taken from the germline J gene. V and J are TRBV11-1 and TRBJ2-3, with a weak D call TRBD2 (5 bases). Trimming took 5 bases from V and 3 from J, leaving 6 bases between them. The CDR3 is made up of 12 amino acids. CDR1 and CDR2 (germline): SGHAT, FQDESV (reference sequence). CDR3 sequence: CASSRTTDTQYF. The CDR3 DNA, read in part, is TGTGCCAGCAGCCGGACTACAGATACG.

On this clone itself: With the read ending 3 residues before the CDR3 end, the germline J gene is used to fill in that end. The chain uses TRBV30 and TRBJ2-2; a possible D gene is TRBD1 (5 bases). CDR3 length: 15 amino acids. Looked up from germline, CDR1 is GTSNPN and CDR2 is SVGIG (reference sequence). The DNA read from the CDR3 is TGTGCCTGGAGTGTAGGGATCTCTGGGGCCAACGTG. Amino acids: CAWSVGISGANV. The full-length CDR3 reads as CAWSVGISGANVLFF. The full variable domain, its missing parts supplied by reference TRBV30 and TRBJ2-2, is SQTIHQWPATLVQPVGSPLSLECTVEGTSNPNLYWYRQAAGRGLQLLFYSVGIGQISSEVPQNLSASRPQDRQFILSSKKLLLSDSGFYLCAWSVGISGANVLFFGEGSRLTVL.

As for this clone: Read sequence stops 3 residues before the CDR3 end, and the germline J gene provides the missing end. This chain uses TRBV10-3 with TRBJ2-3; 11 bases map to TRBD2. Germline V lookup: CDR1 ENHRY, CDR2 SYGVKD. Losses at the gene ends were 6 bases for V and 2 bases for J; bases not matched to a gene: 7. This CDR3 region has 16 residues. Partial CDR3 DNA: TGTGCCATCAGAAAGCGACTAGCGGGGCACACAGATACG. It yields the protein CAIRKRLAGHTDT. The whole CDR3 reads CAIRKRLAGHTDTQYF.

A note on this clone: The sequence runs out 3 residues before the end of the CDR3; the remainder is reconstructed from the germline J gene. The genes are TRBV19 and TRBJ1-4; weak D call: TRBD1 (5 bases). V was pared by 3 bases and J by 3 bases, with 8 bases between. The CDR3 is made up of 14 amino acids. Germline lookup yields CDR1 LNHDA and CDR2 SQIVND (reference sequence). CDR3 in amino acids: CASSIGGANEKLFF. Incomplete CDR3 DNA: TGTGCCAGTAGTATTGGGGGGGCTAATGAAAAA. Supplemented by reference TRBV19 and TRBJ1-4, the full variable domain reads DGGITQSPKYLFRKEGQNVTLSCEQNLNHDAMYWYRQDPGQGLRLIYYSQIVNDFQKGDIAEGYSVSREKKESFPLTVTSAQKNPTAFYLCASSIGGANEKLFFGSGTQLSVL.

Details on this clone: The CDR3 is cut off 3 residues early in the read; its end comes from the germline J gene. This chain connects TRBV7-8 to TRBJ2-1; TRBD2 matches at 14 bases. V lost 5 bases and J lost 1; bases outside the gene matches: 7. The germline V gene has CDR1 SGHVS and CDR2 FQNEAQ. The length of the CDR3 is 18 residues. The sequenced part of the CDR3 DNA is TGTGCCAGCAGCGGTCGACTAGCGGGAGGGAGTTCCTACAATGAG. This encodes CASSGRLAGGSSYNE. The whole CDR3 sequence reads CASSGRLAGGSSYNEQFF.

As to this clone: The CDR3 is cut off 3 residues early in the read; its end comes from the germline J gene. V usage is TRBV20-1 and J usage is TRBJ2-5; possibly TRBD1 or TRBD2 for D (5 bases each). This CDR3 has 15 residues. Germline CDR1 and CDR2: DFQATT and SNEGSKA (reference sequence). Trimming pared 4 bases from V and 6 bases from J, leaving 21 bases between. The CDR3: CSATHSQGAGQTQYF. The DNA read from the CDR3 is TGCAGTGCTACCCATTCCCAGGGAGCCGGGCAGACC.

On this clone itself: The sequence runs out 3 residues before the end of the CDR3; the remainder is reconstructed from the germline J gene. This chain connects TRBV29-1 to TRBJ1-2; TRBD1 aligns across 12 bases. Trimming cost V 6 bases and J 5 bases; bases outside gene matches: 7. CDR1 is SQVTM, CDR2 ANQGSEA, per germline. The length of the CDR3 is 14 residues. This CDR3 is CSVPGQGAGYGYTF. The sequenced CDR3 bases are TGCAGCGTGCCGGGACAGGGGGCAGGGTATGGC.

The DNA read from the CDR3 is TGCGCCAGCAGCTACGAGCGGGCCCCCTCCTACGAG. As protein: CASSYERAPSYE. The complete CDR3 sequence is CASSYERAPSYEQYF. J is TRBJ2-7 and V is TRBV5-1; D perhaps matches TRBD2 (6 bases). Coverage ceases 3 residues before the CDR3 finishes, and the germline J gene fills in the end. This CDR3 has 15 residues. The V end was cut by 3 bases, the J end by 0 bases, with 13 bases between. Germline V CDR1 and CDR2: SGHRS, YFSETQ.

Worth noting for this clone: The CDR3 end is not reached by the read, which stops 3 residues before it; the germline J gene fills it in. The chain recombines TRBV20-1 with TRBJ2-4, with TRBD1 matching over 8 bases. The CDR3 has 15 residues. CDR1 is DFQATT, CDR2 SNEGSKA, per germline (reference sequence). The sequenced CDR3 bases are TGCAGTGCTAGAGCCTCAGGACAGGGTGGGTATGGT. Translated: CSARASGQGGYG. The CDR3 as a whole reads CSARASGQGGYGQYF.

On this clone itself: The read is 3 residues too short to cover the CDR3 end, so that end is filled in from the germline J gene. V and J are TRBV2 and TRBJ2-7, with D possibly being TRBD1 (5 bases). V was shortened by 6 bases and J by 0 bases, with 12 bases between the two germline ends. CDR3 length: 14 residues. Germline V gene data show CDR1 as SNHLY and CDR2 as FYNNEI. CDR3 loop: CASRKDTSSYEQYF. The sequenced CDR3 bases are TGTGCCAGCAGGAAGGACACGAGCTCCTACGAG. Supplemented by reference TRBV2 and TRBJ2-7, the full variable domain reads EPEVTQTPSHQVTQMGQEVILRCVPISNHLYFYWYRQILGQKVEFLVSFYNNEISEKSEIFDDQFSVERPDGSNFTLKIRSTKLEDSAMYFCASRKDTSSYEQYFGPGTRLTVT.

Concerning this clone itself: The read falls 3 residues short of the CDR3 end, and the missing part is taken from the germline J gene. The chain carries TRBV7-9 and TRBJ1-1; D is ambiguous. Germline V gene lookup returns CDR1 SEHNR and CDR2 FQNEAQ (reference sequence). There are 12 residues in the CDR3. The CDR3 loop reads CASSLEVRAAFF. The part of the CDR3 DNA that was read is TGTGCCAGCAGCCTCGAAGTTAGAGCG.

A word on this clone: The read halts 3 residues ahead of the CDR3 end, with the missing end drawn from the germline J gene. J is TRBJ2-2 and V is TRBV7-6; D unresolved. V lost 7 bases, J lost 0 bases, and 15 bases lay in between. Germline assignment: CDR1 SGHVS and CDR2 FNYEAQ. The CDR3 has 16 residues. CDR3 region: CASTLASAANTGELFF. CDR3 DNA, as far as it was read: TGTGCCAGCACCCTCGCCTCGGCGGCGAACACCGGGGAG.

Notes on this clone: Coverage ceases 3 residues before the CDR3 finishes, and the germline J gene fills in the end. The chain recombines TRBV5-4 with TRBJ2-2, with 12 bases identical to TRBD2. The V gene's germline CDR1 is SGHNT and CDR2 YYREEE (reference sequence). J was trimmed by 7 bases and V by 3 bases; bases with no gene match: 7. The CDR3 is made up of 16 amino acids. The covered CDR3 bases are TGTGCCAGCAGCTCCCCTAGCGGGGGGGCCTTCGGGGAG. Protein sequence: CASSSPSGGAFGE. The full CDR3 sequence reads CASSSPSGGAFGELFF.

CDR3 region: CASSDRTGWANYGYTF. The CDR3 bases that were read are TGTGCCAGCAGTGACCGGACAGGGTGGGCGAACTATGGC. The rearrangement joins TRBV2 to TRBJ1-2, with TRBD1 matching 8 bases. The CDR3 end falls 3 residues outside the read, so it is completed with the germline J gene. CDR1 and CDR2 (germline): SNHLY, FYNNEI. There are 16 residues in the CDR3. Losses at the gene ends were 3 bases for V and 2 bases for J; bases not matched to a gene: 8. Combining the CDR3 with reference TRBV2 and TRBJ1-2 gives the whole variable domain EPEVTQTPSHQVTQMGQEVILRCVPISNHLYFYWYRQILGQKVEFLVSFYNNEISEKSEIFDDQFSVERPDGSNFTLKIRSTKLEDSAMYFCASSDRTGWANYGYTFGSGTRLTVV.

As regards this clone: With the read ending 3 residues before the CDR3 end, the germline J gene is used to fill in that end. This chain connects TRBV2 to TRBJ2-3, with TRBD2 matching 8 bases. Losses at the gene ends were 4 bases for V and 4 bases for J; bases not matched to a gene: 7. Germline loops: CDR1 SNHLY, CDR2 FYNNEI. This CDR3 spans 15 amino acids. The sequenced CDR3 bases are TGTGCCAGCAGTGCCCTCCGGGAGGGGGCAGATACG. Amino acids: CASSALREGADT. The CDR3 in its entirety is CASSALREGADTQYF.

Of note for this clone: Read data end 3 residues before the CDR3 end; the end is taken from the germline J gene. The V call is TRBV30, the J call TRBJ1-6; 7 positions match TRBD1. Trimming cost V 3 bases and J 3 bases; bases outside gene matches: 2. The germline CDR1 and CDR2 sequences are GTSNPN and SVGIG (reference sequence). The CDR3 sequence is 14 residues long. The CDR3 bases that were read are TGTGCCTGGAGGAGGGACAGCTATAATTCACCC. It yields the protein CAWRRDSYNSP. The complete CDR3 protein is CAWRRDSYNSPLHF.

A remark on this clone: The CDR3 extends 3 residues past the end of the read, so its final part is completed from the germline J gene. The V gene is TRBV2, the J gene TRBJ2-5, with 7 bases fitting TRBD1. This CDR3 has 17 amino acids. V lost 6 bases to trimming and J lost 2 bases; unmatched junction nucleotides: 15. Germline-derived CDR1 and CDR2 are SNHLY and FYNNEI. The CDR3 loop is CASRADRVRLAQETQYF. The sequenced CDR3 bases are TGTGCCAGCAGGGCTGACAGGGTCCGACTGGCTCAAGAGACC.

Notes on this clone: The read halts 3 residues ahead of the CDR3 end, with the missing end drawn from the germline J gene. The chain carries TRBV20-1 and TRBJ2-3, with 8 bases identical to TRBD1. The CDR3 runs 18 residues. The J segment lost 2 bases and the V segment lost 0 bases, leaving 13 bases of the junction unmatched. Germline CDR1 DFQATT, CDR2 SNEGSKA (reference sequence). The CDR3 loop is CSARDGESQGADTDTQYF. Partial CDR3 DNA: TGCAGTGCTAGAGATGGAGAATCCCAGGGGGCCGACACAGATACG.

As concerns this clone: The missing CDR3 end, 3 residues past where the read stops, is filled in from the germline J gene. The rearrangement uses TRBV2 and TRBJ1-5; maybe TRBD1 (6 bases). Germline assignment: CDR1 SNHLY and CDR2 FYNNEI. The V end lost 4 bases, the J end lost 1 base, and 8 bases lay between the germline ends. The CDR3 has 14 residues. CDR3 region: CASSGGQSNQPQHF. The covered CDR3 bases are TGTGCCAGCAGTGGCGGACAGAGCAATCAGCCC. The full variable domain, with the rest looked up from reference TRBV2 and TRBJ1-5, is EPEVTQTPSHQVTQMGQEVILRCVPISNHLYFYWYRQILGQKVEFLVSFYNNEISEKSEIFDDQFSVERPDGSNFTLKIRSTKLEDSAMYFCASSGGQSNQPQHFGDGTRLSIL.

To note about this clone: The CDR3 is cut off 3 residues early in the read; its end comes from the germline J gene. The rearrangement uses TRBV19 and TRBJ1-5, with a weak D call TRBD1 (5 bases). This CDR3 is built from 13 residues. CDR1 and CDR2 (germline): LNHDA, SQIVND (reference sequence). The germline V and J ends were trimmed by 0 bases and 9 bases, with 9 bases remaining between them. The sequenced part of the CDR3 DNA is TGTGCCAGTAGTATAGATGGGGGGATGCCC. Translated: CASSIDGGMP. The complete CDR3 sequence is CASSIDGGMPQHF.